This T cell receptor beta chain was sequenced during a study of graft-versus-host responses after intestinal transplantation. Overall study: Among the recipients, transplants were multivisceral, liver-intestinal, or isolated intestinal. General study findings and limits: Across patients carrying graft-donor T cell macrochimerism, allografts held high graft-versus-host to host-versus-graft clonal ratios.

The table came from immunoSEQ multiplex PCR; TCRdb's copy has only in-frame clones and leaves some out. The table shows about 25,000 clones, with more than 85% occurring only once. Germline CDR1 and CDR2: MNHEY and SVGAGI. The ends were cut back, 0 bases at V and 2 bases at J, with 11 bases in the middle. The CDR3 covers 16 residues. In regard to this clone: As yet, its antigen is unknown.

The receptor's source is a human patient who received an intestinal transplant, so some T cells may come from the graft donor. V usage is TRBV6-5 and J usage is TRBJ2-1, with D perhaps TRBD1 (6 bases). The source was PBMCs, collected 18 days after transplant. The CDR3 nucleotides are TGTGCCAGCAGTTACTCGCCTACAGGGCCCTACAATGAGCAGTTCTTC. It specifies CASSYSPTGPYNEQFF.